This T cell receptor (beta chain) derives from a study of cytomegalovirus exposure and HLA in healthy donors. Study-level findings and limits: In a later analysis, HLA-C alleles had the fewest associated TCRs, DRB1 alleles the most.

The PCR was carried out with 60 Vbeta primers and 13 Jbeta primers. Clones were read by immunoSEQ multiplex PCR, and TCRdb kept only the in-frame ones, dropping some. This sample has over 100,000 clones; approximately 74% occur once, and the top ten carry 6% to 8%. Germline V lookup: CDR1 SGHDT, CDR2 YYEEEE. The CDR3 spans 16 residues. V shed 3 bases and J shed 2 bases, with 17 bases lying between them. Turning to this clone: Its antigen remains unknown.

The receptor comes from a male donor in good health and CMV-seronegative. This sequence joins TRBV5-6 and TRBJ2-5; possibly TRBD2 for D (6 bases). The sample was PBMCs. The CDR3 DNA reads TGTGCCAGCAGCTCCTCCGGGACTGCGAGTCAAGAGACCCAGTACTTC. It translates to CASSSSGTASQETQYF. Using reference TRBV5-6 and TRBJ2-5 for the parts outside the CDR3, the full variable domain is DAGVTQSPTHLIKTRGQQVTLRCSPKSGHDTVSWYQQALGQGPQFIFQYYEEEERQRGNFPDRFSGHQFPNYSSELNVNALLLGDSALYLCASSSSGTASQETQYFGPGTRLLVL.